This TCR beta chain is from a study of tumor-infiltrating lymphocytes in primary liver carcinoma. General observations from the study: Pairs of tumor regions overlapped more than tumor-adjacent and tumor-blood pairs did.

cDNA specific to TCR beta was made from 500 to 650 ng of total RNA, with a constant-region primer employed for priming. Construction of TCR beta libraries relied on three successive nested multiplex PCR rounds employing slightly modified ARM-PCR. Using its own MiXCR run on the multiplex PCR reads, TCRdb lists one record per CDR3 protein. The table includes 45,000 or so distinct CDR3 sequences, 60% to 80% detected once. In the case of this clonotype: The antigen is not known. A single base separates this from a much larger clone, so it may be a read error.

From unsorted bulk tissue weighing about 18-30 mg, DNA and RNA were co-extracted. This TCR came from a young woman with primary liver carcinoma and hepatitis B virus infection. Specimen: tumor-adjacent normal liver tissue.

The CDR3 here is CASSLGDYKQYF. The CDR3 DNA reads as TGTGCCAGCAGCTTGGGGGACTACAAGCAGTACTTC. The rearrangement uses TRBV11-3 and TRBJ2-7, with 7 bases that match TRBD2. Germline V gene data show CDR1 as SGHNT and CDR2 as YENEEA. This CDR3 spans 12 amino acids. Based on the CDR3 plus reference TRBV11-3 and TRBJ2-7, the full variable domain is EAGVVQSPRYKIIEKKQPVAFWCNPISGHNTLYWYLQNLGQGPELLIRYENEEAVDDSQLPKDRFSAERLKGVDSTLKIQPAELGDSAVYLCASSLGDYKQYFGPGTRLTVT.